The 6 T cell receptor beta chains presented below share a single source sample, sequenced in a study of blood T cell repertoires in COVID-19. Assay: immunoSEQ multiplex PCR; the TCRdb copy retains only in-frame clones and omits some. Found here are around 120,000 clones, more than 60% of them singletons; the top ten hold 6.2%. Sequencing input: peripheral blood. Receptor source: a man between 65 and 85 years old with acute or convalescent COVID-19.

In this sample, this clone turned up once. V usage is TRBV27 and J usage is TRBJ1-6; 9 bases align to TRBD1. J lost 9 bases, V lost 6 bases, and 15 bases had no gene match. The CDR3 contains 17 residues. Looked up from germline, CDR1 is MNHEY and CDR2 is SMNVEV (reference sequence). In DNA, the CDR3 is TGTGCCAGCAGCAAGGAGAACCGGGACAGGGACGGTTCACCCCTCCACTTT. This translates into CASSKENRDRDGSPLHF.

The chain carries TRBV28 and TRBJ2-2; D gene uncertain. The CDR3 length is 15 residues. The germline V gene has CDR1 MDHEN and CDR2 SYDVKM. The V end lost 5 bases, the J end lost 4 bases, and 14 bases lay between the germline ends. The DNA of the CDR3 is TGTGCCAGCAGTCCCCCGCACCAGCGCACCGGGGAGCTGTTTTTT. This codes for CASSPPHQRTGELFF.

This clone was counted a few times. This chain uses TRBV28 with TRBJ2-1, with 10 bases identical to TRBD2. The CDR3 is 12 amino acids. In germline, CDR1 is MDHEN, CDR2 SYDVKM. V dropped 8 bases and J dropped 10; count of bases not matched to a gene: 5. DNA of the CDR3: TGTGCCAGCCGGCTAGCGGGGGCCGAGCAGTTCTTC. Protein product: CASRLAGAEQFF.

The CDR3 is CASSKLSTGNTEAFF. DNA of the CDR3: TGTGCCAGCAGTAAATTATCGACAGGGAACACTGAAGCTTTCTTT. The chain recombines TRBV27 with TRBJ1-1; tentatively, D is TRBD1 (6 bases). Germline CDR1 MNHEY, CDR2 SMNVEV (reference sequence). There are 15 residues in the CDR3. V was pared by 5 bases and J by 1 base, with 14 bases between.

This clone was observed a handful of times. This rearrangement joins TRBV4-1 to TRBJ1-5; TRBD1 might be the D (5 bases). Germline loops: CDR1 MGHRA, CDR2 YSYEKL. This CDR3 contains 15 residues. The ends were cut back, 4 bases at V and 3 bases at J, with 13 bases in the middle. This chain's CDR3 is CASSPAGTPNQPQHF. CDR3 coding DNA: TGCGCCAGCAGCCCCGCGGGGACCCCCAATCAGCCCCAGCATTTT.

In this sample, this clone turned up a few times. The chain combines TRBV5-1 with TRBJ1-2, with TRBD1 identical over 7 bases. Trimming cost V 4 bases and J 4 bases; bases outside gene matches: 10. Per the germline V gene, CDR1 is SGHRS and CDR2 is YFSETQ. The CDR3 is made up of 15 amino acids. The CDR3 sequence is CASSDNPGTVYGYTF. DNA for the CDR3: TGCGCCAGCAGCGACAATCCCGGGACAGTCTATGGCTACACCTTC.